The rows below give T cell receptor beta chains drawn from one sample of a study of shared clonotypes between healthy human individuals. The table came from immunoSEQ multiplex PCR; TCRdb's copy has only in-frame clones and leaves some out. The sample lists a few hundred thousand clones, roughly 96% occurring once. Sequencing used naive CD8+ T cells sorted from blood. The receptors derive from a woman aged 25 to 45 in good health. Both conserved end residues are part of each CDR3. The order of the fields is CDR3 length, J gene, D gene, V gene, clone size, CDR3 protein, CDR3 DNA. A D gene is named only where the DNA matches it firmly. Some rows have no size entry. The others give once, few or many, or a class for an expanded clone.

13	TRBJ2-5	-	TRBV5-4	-	CASSLAEMETQYF	TGTGCCAGCAGCTTGGCGGAGATGGAGACCCAGTACTTC
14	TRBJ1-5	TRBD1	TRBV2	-	CASSPTGNNQPQHF	TGTGCCAGCAGTCCGACAGGGAACAATCAGCCCCAGCATTTT
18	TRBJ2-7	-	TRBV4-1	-	CASSQEAPWVASSYEQYF	TGCGCCAGCAGCCAAGAGGCACCCTGGGTAGCGAGCTCCTACGAGCAGTACTTC
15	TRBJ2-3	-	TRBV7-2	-	CASSSTSGIWDTQYF	TGTGCCAGCAGCTCCACTTCGGGGATTTGGGATACGCAGTATTTT
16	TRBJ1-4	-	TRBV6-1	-	CASSEATEGLNEKLFF	TGTGCCAGCAGTGAGGCCACAGAGGGCCTTAATGAAAAACTGTTTTTT
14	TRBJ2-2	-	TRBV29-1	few	CSVVYPPMTGELFF	TGCAGCGTTGTATACCCCCCCATGACCGGGGAGCTGTTTTTT
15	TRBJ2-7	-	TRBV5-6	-	CASSGNTRPIHEQYF	TGTGCCAGCAGCGGAAATACTAGACCGATCCACGAGCAGTACTTC
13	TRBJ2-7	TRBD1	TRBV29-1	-	CSVRWTGGYEQYF	TGCAGCGTTCGATGGACAGGGGGTTACGAGCAGTACTTC
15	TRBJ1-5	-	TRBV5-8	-	CASSSIRGLGQPQHF	TGTGCCAGCAGCTCCATCAGGGGACTGGGTCAGCCCCAGCATTTT
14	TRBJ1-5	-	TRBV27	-	CASSLIGRAQPQHF	TGTGCCAGCAGTTTAATAGGCAGGGCGCAGCCCCAGCATTTT
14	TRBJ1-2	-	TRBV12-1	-	CASSCRRANYGYTF	TGTGCCAGCAGCTGCCGACGGGCAAACTATGGCTACACCTTC
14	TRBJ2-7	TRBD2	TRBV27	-	CASSKMAGVNEQYF	TGTGCCAGCAGTAAGATGGCGGGAGTAAACGAGCAGTACTTC
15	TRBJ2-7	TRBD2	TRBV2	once	CASSESGESSYEQYF	TGTGCCAGCAGTGAAAGCGGGGAGAGCTCCTACGAGCAGTACTTC
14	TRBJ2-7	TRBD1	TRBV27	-	CASSLGRGKNEQYF	TGTGCCAGCAGTTTAGGCAGGGGGAAGAACGAGCAGTACTTC
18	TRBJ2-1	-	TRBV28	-	CASSTGSSGQVTDNEQFF	TGTGCCAGCAGTACAGGGTCTAGCGGCCAAGTTACCGACAATGAGCAGTTCTTC
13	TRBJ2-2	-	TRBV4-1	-	CASSNQRTGELFF	TGCGCCAGCAGCAACCAGCGAACCGGGGAGCTGTTTTTT
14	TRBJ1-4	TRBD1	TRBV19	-	CASSGTGTDEKLFF	TGTGCCAGTAGCGGGACCGGGACAGATGAAAAACTGTTTTTT
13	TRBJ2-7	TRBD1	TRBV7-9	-	CASSSNRGYEQYF	TGTGCCAGCAGCTCAAACAGGGGCTACGAGCAGTACTTC
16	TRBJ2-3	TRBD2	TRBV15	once	CATDSSSGRAGDTQYF	TGTGCCACCGATAGTTCTAGCGGGAGGGCCGGGGATACGCAGTATTTT
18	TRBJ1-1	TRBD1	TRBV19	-	CASRTWDRGKGMNTEAFF	TGTGCCAGTAGAACCTGGGACAGGGGGAAAGGGATGAACACTGAAGCTTTCTTT
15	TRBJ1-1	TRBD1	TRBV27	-	CASSLSQGAATEAFF	TGTGCCAGCAGTTTAAGTCAGGGGGCGGCCACTGAAGCTTTCTTT
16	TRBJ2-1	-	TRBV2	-	CASSESSASSYNEQFF	TGTGCCAGCAGTGAGTCTAGCGCCAGCTCCTACAATGAGCAGTTCTTC
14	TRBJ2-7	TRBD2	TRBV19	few	CASSISGSSYEQYF	TGTGCCAGTAGTATAAGCGGGAGCTCCTACGAGCAGTACTTC
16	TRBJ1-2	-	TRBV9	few	CASSPGPPTGVYGYTF	TGTGCCAGCAGCCCAGGACCTCCTACAGGAGTCTATGGCTACACCTTC
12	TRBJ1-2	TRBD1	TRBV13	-	CASSSTGDGYTF	TGTGCCAGCAGCTCCACAGGGGATGGCTACACCTTC
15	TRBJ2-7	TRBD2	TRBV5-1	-	CASSYYSGGSYEQYF	TGCGCCAGCAGCTATTATAGCGGGGGATCCTACGAGCAGTACTTC
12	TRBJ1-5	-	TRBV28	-	CASRKIGQPQHF	TGTGCCAGCAGAAAGATCGGTCAGCCCCAGCATTTT
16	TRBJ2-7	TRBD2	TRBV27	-	CASSSFFSGRTGEQYF	TGTGCCAGCAGTTCCTTTTTTAGCGGGAGAACTGGCGAGCAGTACTTC
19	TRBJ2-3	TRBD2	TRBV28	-	CASSFPLFGAGEGTDTQYF	TGTGCCAGCAGTTTCCCCCTCTTTGGAGCGGGAGAAGGGACAGATACGCAGTATTTT
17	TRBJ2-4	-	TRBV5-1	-	CASSLEGLESFKNIQYF	TGCGCCAGCAGCTTGGAGGGACTCGAGTCGTTTAAAAACATTCAGTACTTC
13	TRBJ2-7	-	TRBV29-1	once	CSVETGSSYEQYF	TGCAGCGTTGAAACAGGTAGCTCCTACGAGCAGTACTTC
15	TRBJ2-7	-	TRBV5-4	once	CASSPPAGRPYEQYF	TGTGCCAGCAGCCCTCCGGCGGGACGTCCCTACGAGCAGTACTTC
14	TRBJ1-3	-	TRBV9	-	CASSEGGSGNTIYF	TGTGCCAGCAGCGAAGGGGGGTCTGGAAACACCATATATTTT
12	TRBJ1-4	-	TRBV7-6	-	CASSSSGEKLFF	TGTGCCAGCAGTAGTAGTGGGGAAAAACTGTTTTTT
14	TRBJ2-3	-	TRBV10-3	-	CAINPGAPTDTQYF	TGTGCCATCAATCCGGGGGCGCCTACAGATACGCAGTATTTT
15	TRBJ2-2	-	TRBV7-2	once	CASSLNSVGAGELFF	TGTGCCAGCAGCTTAAATTCGGTGGGGGCCGGGGAGCTGTTTTTT
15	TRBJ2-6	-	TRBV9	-	CASSVGGSGANVLTF	TGTGCCAGCAGCGTAGGGGGATCTGGGGCCAACGTCCTGACTTTC
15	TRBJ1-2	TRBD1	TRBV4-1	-	CASSSIRDRVPGYTF	TGCGCCAGCAGCTCAATCCGGGACAGGGTTCCTGGCTACACCTTC